Listed below are T cell receptor beta chains from one sample, sequenced in a study of graft-versus-host responses after intestinal transplantation. Data came from immunoSEQ multiplex PCR; TCRdb stores just in-frame clones and leaves some out. Here the sample spans around 99,000 clones, about 92% being singletons. Antigen specificity for these receptors is unknown. The material sequenced was unstimulated CD8+ T cells sorted from spleen or lymph node cells, taken before intestinal transplant. These receptors were collected from a human donor who received an intestinal transplant. The CDR3 runs from the conserved cysteine through the conserved F or W. The D gene is left open where the match is weak. For some rows the clone size is stated as once, few or many, or as a class when expanded; others skip it.

>TRBJ2-1|.|.|TRBV7-9|12
TGTGCCAGCAGCTCGTCGGGCAATGAGCAGTTCTTC
CASSSSGNEQFF
>TRBJ1-4|TRBD1|.|TRBV4-1|19
TGCGCCAGCAGCCAAGTAGGGGACAGATTACGAAGGGCTAATGAAAAACTGTTTTTT
CASSQVGDRLRRANEKLFF
>TRBJ1-3|TRBD1|.|TRBV4-1|18
TGCGCCAGCAGCTCTCCCGGGACAGGGCCAACCTCTGGAAACACCATATATTTT
CASSSPGTGPTSGNTIYF
>TRBJ2-7|.|.|TRBV7-8|12
TGTGCCAGCAGCTTAGGGTCCAGGGAGCAGTACTTC
CASSLGSREQYF
>TRBJ2-1|.|.|TRBV4-3|13
TGCGCCAGCAGCCAAGATCTATGGAATGAGCAGTTCTTC
CASSQDLWNEQFF
>TRBJ2-1|.|.|TRBV4-3|15
TGCGCCAGCAGCCAAGAACGGACAGATTACAATGAGCAGTTCTTC
CASSQERTDYNEQFF
>TRBJ1-1|.|.|TRBV7-9|12
TGTGCCAGCAGCTTAATGAGTAGTGAAGCTTTCTTT
CASSLMSSEAFF
>TRBJ2-3|TRBD2|.|TRBV9|16
TGTGCCAGCAGCGCCCAAACGGGCGGGGGGCCGGGTACGCAGTATTTT
CASSAQTGGGPGTQYF
>TRBJ2-7|TRBD1|.|TRBV13|15
TGTGCCAGCAGCATCTTAAACAGGGGGGTCTACGAGCAGTACTTC
CASSILNRGVYEQYF
>TRBJ2-3|TRBD2|.|TRBV7-6|15
TGTGCCAGCAGTCAAGCGGCTAGCGGGGGAGATACGCAGTATTTT
CASSQAASGGDTQYF
>TRBJ2-7|TRBD1|.|TRBV4-3|16
TGCGCCAGCAGCCAAGATCGACAGGGGCCCTCCTACGAGCAGTACTTC
CASSQDRQGPSYEQYF
>TRBJ2-7|TRBD2|.|TRBV4-1|17
TGCGCCAGCAGCCAAGCGCCGGGACTAGCCTCCTCCTACGAGCAGTACTTC
CASSQAPGLASSYEQYF
>TRBJ2-5|TRBD2|.|TRBV9|16
TGTGCCAGCAGCGTAGGGACTAGCGCGGCGTCCGAGACCCAGTACTTC
CASSVGTSAASETQYF
>TRBJ2-6|.|.|TRBV5-6|16
TGTGCCAGCAGCCCGTTGACAGGTTCTGGGGCCAACGTCCTGACTTTC
CASSPLTGSGANVLTF
>TRBJ1-5|.|.|TRBV16|15
TGTGCCAGCAGGCGGGACTGGAGTAGTAGTCAGCCCCAGCATTTT
CASRRDWSSSQPQHF
>TRBJ2-7|TRBD1|.|TRBV4-1|16
TGCGCCAGCAGCCAAGAATTCCTAGGGACAGGCTACGAGCAGTACTTC
CASSQEFLGTGYEQYF
>TRBJ2-7|.|.|TRBV4-3|15
TGCGCCAGCAGCCAAGGAGCGGACTACTCCTACGAGCAGTACTTC
CASSQGADYSYEQYF
>TRBJ1-1|TRBD1|.|TRBV5-5|14
TGTGCCAGCAGCCTTAGGGACAGCGCGGCTGAAGCTTTCTTT
CASSLRDSAAEAFF
>TRBJ2-2|TRBD1|.|TRBV10-3|17
TGTGCCATCAGTGAGTCACCCTTCACAGGGGGCGGCGGGGAGCTGTTTTTT
CAISESPFTGGGGELFF
>TRBJ1-1|.|.|TRBV19|16
TGTGCCAGTAGTAATGGGACATGGTGGATCGGTACTGAAGCTTTCTTT
CASSNGTWWIGTEAFF
>TRBJ1-1|.|.|TRBV5-5|15
TGTGCCAGCAGCGGGCCCCGGGAGGGGAAGACTGAAGCTTTCTTT
CASSGPREGKTEAFF
>TRBJ1-1|.|.|TRBV15|14
TGTGCCACCAGCCCCGACAGGATCAACACTGAAGCTTTCTTT
CATSPDRINTEAFF
>TRBJ2-7|.|.|TRBV7-9|13
TGTGCCAGCAGCCGACGGAGCTCCTACGAGCAGTACTTC
CASSRRSSYEQYF
>TRBJ2-1|.|few|TRBV2|13
TGTGCCAGCAGTGGACTTCCACCAGGGGAGCAGTTCTTC
CASSGLPPGEQFF
>TRBJ2-7|.|.|TRBV6-1|15
TGTGCCAGCAGTGAAGGGGGGCCGAGCTCCTACGAGCAGTACTTC
CASSEGGPSSYEQYF
>TRBJ2-1|TRBD1|.|TRBV27|14
TGTGCCAGCAGTTGGGGACAGGGCCCTAATGAGCAGTTCTTC
CASSWGQGPNEQFF
>TRBJ1-2|TRBD1|.|TRBV7-9|14
TGTGCCAGCAGCCCTAGCAGGGACAGCTATGGCTACACCTTC
CASSPSRDSYGYTF
>TRBJ2-1|.|once|TRBV21-1|15
TGTGCCAGCAGCAAAAGGGAGGGGGAGAACAATGAGCAGTTCTTC
CASSKREGENNEQFF
>TRBJ2-3|TRBD2|.|TRBV19|16
TGTGCCAGTAAACGTGAGCGGGAAAAAGGCACAGATACGCAGTATTTT
CASKREREKGTDTQYF
>TRBJ1-6|.|.|TRBV27|15
TGTGCCAGTGGAAGGGGGAGCTCCTATAATTCACCCCTCCACTTT
CASGRGSSYNSPLHF
>TRBJ2-7|.|once|TRBV29-1|10
TGCAGCGTTGGCGGAAACGAGCAGTACTTC
CSVGGNEQYF
>TRBJ2-2|TRBD2|.|TRBV4-1|15
TGCGCCAGCAGCCAAACAACTAGCGGTACCGGGGAGCTGTTTTTT
CASSQTTSGTGELFF
>TRBJ2-3|TRBD2|.|TRBV7-2|18
TGTGCCAGCAGCTTAGAGACTAGCGGGGGGGCCATCACAGATACGCAGTATTTT
CASSLETSGGAITDTQYF
>TRBJ1-1|.|.|TRBV4-3|15
TGCGCCAGCAGCCAAGATAGGGGCGGAAACACTGAAGCTTTCTTT
CASSQDRGGNTEAFF
>TRBJ2-7|.|.|TRBV7-9|15
TGTGCCAGCAGCTTAGCTTCCGGTCCCTCCTACGAGCAGTACTTC
CASSLASGPSYEQYF
>TRBJ2-3|.|.|TRBV19|13
TGTGCCAGTAGTATCACCGGTGGAGATACGCAGTATTTT
CASSITGGDTQYF
>TRBJ1-1|.|.|TRBV4-1|15
TGCGCCAGCAGTCACAATCCCTCCGGGGGGACTGAAGCTTTCTTT
CASSHNPSGGTEAFF
>TRBJ2-1|.|.|TRBV19|15
TGTGCCAGTAGTATAGATCGAGGCAGATACAATGAGCAGTTCTTC
CASSIDRGRYNEQFF
>TRBJ1-5|TRBD1|.|TRBV4-3|16
TGCGCCAGCAGCCAAGCTATCGGACAGGACAATCAGCCCCAGCATTTT
CASSQAIGQDNQPQHF
>TRBJ2-7|TRBD2|.|TRBV4-3|16
TGCGCCAGCAGCCAAGCTGCGGGAGGGACTTCCTACGAGCAGTACTTC
CASSQAAGGTSYEQYF